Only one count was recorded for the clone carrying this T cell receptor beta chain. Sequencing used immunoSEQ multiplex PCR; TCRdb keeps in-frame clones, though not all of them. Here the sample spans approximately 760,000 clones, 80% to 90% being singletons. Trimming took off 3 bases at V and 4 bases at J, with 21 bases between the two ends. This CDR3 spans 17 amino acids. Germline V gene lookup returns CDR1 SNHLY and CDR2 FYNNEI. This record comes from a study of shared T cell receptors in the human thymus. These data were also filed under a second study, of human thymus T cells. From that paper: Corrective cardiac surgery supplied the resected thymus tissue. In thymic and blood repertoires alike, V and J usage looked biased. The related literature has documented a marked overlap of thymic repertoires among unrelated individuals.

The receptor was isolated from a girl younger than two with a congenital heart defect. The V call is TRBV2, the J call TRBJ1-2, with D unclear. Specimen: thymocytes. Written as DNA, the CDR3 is TGTGCCAGCAGTGACGATCTGGTGCGGGTGGAACCCTATGGCTACACCTTC. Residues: CASSDDLVRVEPYGYTF.